The next 23 T cell receptor beta chains were all read from a single sample in a study of a mutant IDH1 vaccine in newly diagnosed glioma. Documented time point: baseline, week 1 (first vaccination visit). Stated treatment: pre-vaccination baseline after standard-of-care therapy. Measured with immunoSEQ multiplex PCR; TCRdb has only the in-frame clones, and not every one. The repertoire has about 92,000 clones, under 90% of them found once; the top ten carry 7% to 8%. The input for sequencing was PBMCs, taken from a glioma patient treated with radiotherapy, temozolomide or both. The receptors come from a woman aged 50 to 60 with glioma.

The chain carries TRBV6-5 and TRBJ1-1; 8 nucleotides align to TRBD1. The CDR3 contains 15 residues. Germline values: CDR1 MNHEY, CDR2 SVGAGI. Trimming removed 6 bases from V and 4 bases from J; junction bases left unmatched: 10. The CDR3 spells CASSPYDRGTTEAFF. CDR3 nucleotides: TGTGCCAGCAGCCCCTACGACAGGGGAACCACTGAAGCTTTCTTT.

The rearrangement uses TRBV5-4 and TRBJ2-1; 15 bases are shared with TRBD2. Germline lookup yields CDR1 SGHNT and CDR2 YYREEE (reference sequence). This CDR3 has 20 residues. V lost 4 bases, J lost 10 bases, and 21 bases stayed unmatched. In DNA, the CDR3 is TGTGCCAGCAGCGGCCGTGGTGGACTAGCGGGGGGGACCGGGTTCGGGGAGCAGTTCTTC. It specifies CASSGRGGLAGGTGFGEQFF.

The chain carries TRBV2 and TRBJ1-5; a possible D gene is TRBD1 (6 bases). With 7 bases removed from V and 6 bases from J, the gap between germline ends came to 16 bases. Germline V CDR1 and CDR2: SNHLY, FYNNEI. The CDR3 spans 14 residues. CDR3 sequence: CASMSGGGVQPQHF. The CDR3 DNA reads as TGTGCCAGCATGAGTGGAGGGGGTGTTCAGCCCCAGCATTTT.

CDR3: CSGRTGASNYGYTF. For the CDR3, the DNA is TGCAGCGGTCGGACAGGGGCCTCTAACTATGGCTACACCTTC. V and J are TRBV29-1 and TRBJ1-2; 9 bases are a match to TRBD1. CDR1 is SQVTM, CDR2 ANQGSEA, per germline. The trim removed 7 bases at V and 0 bases at J, leaving 6 bases unmatched. The length of the CDR3 is 14 residues.

The CDR3 bases are TGTGCCAGCAGTACAAGCGCCAGGCCGAAAGCTTTCTTT. This gives the protein CASSTSARPKAFF. J is TRBJ1-1 and V is TRBV28; D is unclear. The CDR3 has 13 amino acids. Between the trimmed V and J ends, which lost 5 bases and 9 bases, there was a span of 16 bases. Germline-derived CDR1 and CDR2 are MDHEN and SYDVKM.

The chain carries TRBV30 and TRBJ2-7; D perhaps matches TRBD2 (5 bases). Germline CDR1 reads GTSNPN; CDR2 reads SVGIG (reference sequence). V was clipped by 0 bases and J by 2 bases, with 14 bases between them. The CDR3 spans 15 residues. The CDR3 is CAWSVPSGLPYEQYF. The CDR3 bases are TGTGCCTGGAGTGTACCGAGCGGTCTACCCTACGAGCAGTACTTC.

The chain has TRBV13 and TRBJ2-5; either TRBD1 or TRBD2 may fit D (5 bases each). The CDR3 spans 14 residues. The V and J ends lost 6 bases and 0 bases respectively, with 11 bases between them. Germline CDR1 PRHDT, CDR2 FYEKMQ (reference sequence). CDR3 DNA: TGTGCCAGCAGTTATCCGGGACACCAAGAGACCCAGTACTTC. It is translated as CASSYPGHQETQYF.

V and J are TRBV23-1 and TRBJ2-7; D might be TRBD1 or TRBD2, each matching 6 bases. TRBV23-1 is classed as an ORF, of uncertain function. The length of the CDR3 is 17 residues. V was cut by 6 bases and J by 4 bases, with 25 bases left in between. The CDR3 DNA sequence: TGCGCCAGCAGCCCTAGGCGGGACTGGGGGGCTACTTACGAGCAGTACTTC. Its protein product is CASSPRRDWGATYEQYF.

The chain recombines TRBV10-2 with TRBJ2-3; 13 bases map to TRBD2. CDR3 length: 17 amino acids. Germline-derived CDR1 and CDR2 are WSHSY and SAAADI. V lost 7 bases and J lost 3; bases outside the gene matches: 10. The DNA of the CDR3 is TGCGCCAGCAAAACTAGCGGGGGGGGCCTTGTTACAGATACGCAGTATTTT. Translating gives CASKTSGGGLVTDTQYF.

The chain has TRBV7-2 and TRBJ1-2; possible D gene TRBD1, 6 bases. Germline V gives CDR1 SGHTA, CDR2 FQGNSA. V dropped 1 base and J dropped 4 bases, with 13 bases sitting between them. The CDR3 runs 15 residues. CDR3 in amino acids: CASSLGPGTSYGYTF. DNA of the CDR3: TGTGCCAGCAGCTTAGGGCCCGGGACAAGCTATGGCTACACCTTC.

The V call is TRBV9, the J call TRBJ2-1; D is perhaps TRBD1 (5 bases). Looked up from germline, CDR1 is SGDLS and CDR2 is YYNGEE. V lost 5 bases to trimming and J lost 4 bases, with 16 bases between them. The CDR3 is made up of 15 amino acids. In nucleotides, the CDR3 is TGTGCCAGCAGTGTGGGCAGGGCGGCGTACAATGAGCAGTTCTTC. This codes for CASSVGRAAYNEQFF.

The V gene is TRBV6-5, the J gene TRBJ1-3; 10 nucleotides line up with TRBD1. The V gene end was trimmed by 6 bases and the J gene end by 4 bases; junction bases not matched to a gene: 6. Per germline, CDR1 MNHEY and CDR2 SVGAGI. CDR3 length: 15 residues. The CDR3 loop is CASRATGGFGNTIYF. In DNA, the CDR3 is TGTGCCAGCAGGGCGACAGGGGGCTTCGGAAACACCATATATTTT.

This clone has a single count. The chain combines TRBV6-1 with TRBJ1-5; unclear D gene. Germline CDR1 is MNHNS and CDR2 is SASEGT. Trimming pared 3 bases from V and 0 bases from J, leaving 9 bases between. The CDR3 runs 15 residues. CDR3 sequence reads: CASSEASYSNQPQHF. CDR3 DNA: TGTGCCAGCAGTGAGGCCAGCTATAGCAATCAGCCCCAGCATTTT.

The V call is TRBV6-1, the J call TRBJ1-1, with D hard to call. Germline assignment: CDR1 MNHNS and CDR2 SASEGT. CDR3 size: 13 residues. Trimming took 6 bases from V and 4 from J, leaving 12 bases between them. The CDR3 here is CASSLEVFTEAFF. The CDR3 nucleotides are TGTGCCAGCAGCCTAGAGGTCTTCACTGAAGCTTTCTTT.

This chain uses TRBV19 with TRBJ1-5; D not certain. Germline V gene data show CDR1 as LNHDA and CDR2 as SQIVND (reference sequence). Trimming took 6 bases from V and 4 from J, leaving 16 bases between them. The CDR3 sequence is 15 residues long. CDR3 region: CASRSLGTSNQPQHF. The CDR3 DNA sequence: TGTGCCAGTAGGAGCCTAGGAACCAGTAATCAGCCCCAGCATTTT.

The rearrangement uses TRBV5-1 and TRBJ1-2, with TRBD1 as a possible D gene (6 bases). Trimming cost V 2 bases and J 8 bases, with 13 bases left between them. Germline V gene lookup returns CDR1 SGHRS and CDR2 YFSETQ. The CDR3 spans 13 residues. CDR3 protein: CASSLSGEGGYTF. CDR3 nucleotides: TGCGCCAGCAGCTTATCAGGGGAGGGCGGCTACACCTTC.

This chain links TRBV29-1 with TRBJ2-2; D may be TRBD1 or TRBD2 (5 bases each). Germline CDR1 reads SQVTM; CDR2 reads ANQGSEA. The CDR3 contains 15 residues. Trimming cost V 7 bases and J 0 bases, with 15 bases left between them. The CDR3 here is CSAARGRANTGELFF. The CDR3 bases are TGCAGCGCGGCGAGGGGACGCGCGAACACCGGGGAGCTGTTTTTT.

The chain couples TRBV4-1 to TRBJ1-6; unclear D gene. Germline CDR1 MGHRA, CDR2 YSYEKL. The CDR3 sequence is 16 residues long. Trimming pared 0 bases from V and 4 bases from J, leaving 10 bases between. The CDR3 DNA follows: TGCGCCAGCAGCCAAGAAACAACCGGATATAATTCACCCCTCCACTTT. Its protein is CASSQETTGYNSPLHF.

The CDR3, as DNA: TGTGCCAGCAGCGTAGGCGCAGGGGGCCCAGGGGAGCAGTACTTC. It codes for CASSVGAGGPGEQYF. The chain employs TRBV9 and TRBJ2-7, with 8 bases that match TRBD1. The CDR3 runs 15 residues. Germline V gene data show CDR1 as SGDLS and CDR2 as YYNGEE. Trimming cost V 0 bases and J 7 bases; bases outside gene matches: 9.

CDR3 in amino acids: CATSPRTSSSGELFF. In DNA, the CDR3 is TGTGCCACCAGCCCCCGGACTAGCTCGAGCGGGGAGCTGTTTTTT. The genes are TRBV15 and TRBJ2-2, with 8 bases matching TRBD2. With V trimmed by 5 bases and J by 7 bases, 9 bases remained unmatched. In germline, CDR1 is LNHNV, CDR2 YYDKDF (reference sequence). The length of the CDR3 is 15 residues.

The rearrangement uses TRBV30 and TRBJ2-1, with 7 bases that match TRBD2. The CDR3 contains 13 residues. With V trimmed by 4 bases and J by 4 bases, 4 bases remained unmatched. CDR1 GTSNPN and CDR2 SVGIG come from the germline V gene (reference sequence). CDR3: CAWIPGGYNEQFF. Written as DNA, the CDR3 is TGTGCCTGGATTCCGGGGGGATACAATGAGCAGTTCTTC.

The rearrangement joins TRBV13 to TRBJ2-7, with TRBD1 matching 11 bases. J gave up 7 bases and V 4 bases, and 3 bases lay outside the gene matches. The CDR3 totals 13 residues. Germline-derived CDR1 and CDR2 are PRHDT and FYEKMQ (reference sequence). Here the CDR3 reads CASSSGTGGEQYF. The CDR3 DNA is TGTGCCAGCAGCTCCGGGACAGGGGGAGAGCAGTACTTC. Supplemented by reference TRBV13 and TRBJ2-7, the full variable domain reads AAGVIQSPRHLIKEKRETATLKCYPIPRHDTVYWYQQGPGQDPQFLISFYEKMQSDKGSIPDRFSAQQFSDYHSELNMSSLELGDSALYFCASSSGTGGEQYFGPGTRLTVT.

The chain joins TRBV4-3 to TRBJ2-3; D uncertain. The germline gives CDR1 LGHNA, CDR2 YSLEER. V was trimmed by 5 bases and J by 5 bases, leaving 14 bases between them. The CDR3 consists of 14 residues. CDR3 DNA: TGCGCCAGCAGCTTAGGAAGTGGGGAAGATACGCAGTATTTT. Translated, it gives CASSLGSGEDTQYF.